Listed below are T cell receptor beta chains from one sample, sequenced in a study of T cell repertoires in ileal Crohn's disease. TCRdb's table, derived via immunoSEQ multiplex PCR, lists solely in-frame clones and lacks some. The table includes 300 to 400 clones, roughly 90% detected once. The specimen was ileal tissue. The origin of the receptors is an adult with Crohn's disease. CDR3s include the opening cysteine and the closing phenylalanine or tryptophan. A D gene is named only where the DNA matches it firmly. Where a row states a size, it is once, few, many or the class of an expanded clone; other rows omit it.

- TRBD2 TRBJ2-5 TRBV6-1 CASRTGGGRQETQYF TGTGCCAGCAGGACTGGGGGGGGGAGGCAAGAGACCCAGTACTTC
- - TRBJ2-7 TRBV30 CAWSSGPSYEQYF TGTGCCTGGAGTAGCGGTCCCTCCTACGAGCAGTACTTC
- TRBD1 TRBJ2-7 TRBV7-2 CASSRDRGRDEQYF TGTGCCAGCAGCAGAGACAGGGGGCGGGACGAGCAGTACTTC
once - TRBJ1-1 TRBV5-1 CASSFGGLNTEAFF TGCGCCAGCAGCTTTGGGGGATTGAACACTGAAGCTTTCTTT
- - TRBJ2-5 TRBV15 CATSRDLGGEETQYF TGTGCCACCAGCAGAGATCTGGGGGGAGAAGAGACCCAGTACTTC
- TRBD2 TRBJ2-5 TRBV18 CASSPPESGRGETQYF TGTGCCAGCTCACCCCCGGAGAGCGGGAGGGGAGAGACCCAGTACTTC
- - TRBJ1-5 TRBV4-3 CASSRVTPCVRGNQPQHF TGCGCCAGCAGCCGCGTCACCCCCTGTGTTCGGGGCAATCAGCCCCAGCATTTT
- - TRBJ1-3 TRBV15 CATSRDGNTIYF TGTGCCACCAGCAGAGATGGCAACACCATATATTTT
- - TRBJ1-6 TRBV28 CASSLGRAPSPLHF TGTGCCAGCAGTTTGGGCCGAGCCCCTTCACCCCTCCACTTT
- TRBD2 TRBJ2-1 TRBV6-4 CASSDSTSGGHNEQFF TGTGCCAGCAGTGACTCGACTAGCGGGGGGCACAATGAGCAGTTCTTC
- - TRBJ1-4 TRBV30 CAWSKGAAFAEKLFF TGTGCCTGGAGTAAAGGTGCGGCCTTCGCTGAAAAACTGTTTTTT
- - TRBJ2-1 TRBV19 CASSIDRGGGNEQFF TGTGCCAGTAGTATAGATAGGGGAGGGGGAAATGAGCAGTTCTTC
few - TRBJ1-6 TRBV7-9 CASSLGTDAPSPLHF TGTGCCAGCAGCTTAGGAACCGACGCTCCTTCACCCCTCCACTTT
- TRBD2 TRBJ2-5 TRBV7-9 CASSPRRLAGGQETQYF TGTGCCAGCAGCCCCAGACGACTAGCGGGGGGCCAAGAGACCCAGTACTTC
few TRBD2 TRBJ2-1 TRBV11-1 CASSGTSGLTYNEQFF TGTGCCAGCAGCGGGACTAGCGGCCTTACCTACAATGAGCAGTTCTTC
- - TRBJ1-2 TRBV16 CASSPSPRSDGYTF TGTGCCAGCAGCCCCAGTCCGCGATCGGATGGCTACACCTTC
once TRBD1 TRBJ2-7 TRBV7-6 CASSFQGQGEQYF TGTGCCAGCAGCTTCCAGGGACAGGGCGAGCAGTACTTC
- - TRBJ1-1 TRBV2 CASSEWGTVNTEAFF TGTGCCAGCAGTGAATGGGGGACGGTGAACACTGAAGCTTTCTTT
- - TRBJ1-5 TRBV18 CASSPPNREGQPQHF TGTGCCAGCTCACCACCGAACAGGGAGGGCCAGCCCCAGCATTTT
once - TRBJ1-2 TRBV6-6 CASRPTDNPTNYGYTF TGTGCCAGCAGACCTACGGACAACCCTACTAACTATGGCTACACCTTC
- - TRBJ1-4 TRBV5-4 CASRPGRGPNEKLFF TGTGCCAGCAGGCCCGGTCGGGGGCCTAATGAAAAACTGTTTTTT
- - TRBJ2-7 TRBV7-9 CASSPPEGSPFYEQYF TGTGCCAGCAGCCCGCCGGAAGGGTCCCCCTTCTACGAGCAGTACTTC
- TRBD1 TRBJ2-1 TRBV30 CAWSVGTDYNEQFF TGTGCCTGGAGTGTAGGGACAGACTACAATGAGCAGTTCTTC
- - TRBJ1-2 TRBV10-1 CASSRHEKTYGYTF TGCGCCAGCAGTCGGCATGAAAAGACCTATGGCTACACCTTC
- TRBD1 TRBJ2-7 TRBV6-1 CASSLGQEKDEQYF TGTGCCAGCAGTCTAGGACAGGAGAAGGACGAGCAGTACTTC
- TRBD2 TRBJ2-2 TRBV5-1 CASNPAGGGTGELFF TGCGCCAGCAACCCTGCCGGGGGGGGCACCGGGGAGCTGTTTTTT
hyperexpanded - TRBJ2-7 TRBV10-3 CAIGPTTYEQYF TGTGCCATCGGACCTACAACGTACGAGCAGTACTTC
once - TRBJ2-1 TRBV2 CASSPPRLVESYNEQFF TGTGCCAGCAGTCCACCCCGACTCGTCGAGAGCTACAATGAGCAGTTCTTC
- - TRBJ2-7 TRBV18 CASSPHGEGLEQYF TGTGCCAGCTCACCACATGGTGAGGGGCTCGAGCAGTACTTC
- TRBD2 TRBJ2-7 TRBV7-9 CASSLAGVSYEQYF TGTGCCAGCAGCTTGGCGGGGGTCTCCTACGAGCAGTACTTC
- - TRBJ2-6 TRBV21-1 CASRRHPTTKSGHVLTF TGTGCCAGCAGAAGACATCCTACAACAAAGTCGGGCCACGTCCTGACTTTC
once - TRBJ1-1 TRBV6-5 CASTKDSNTEAFF TGTGCCAGCACCAAGGACAGTAACACTGAAGCTTTCTTT
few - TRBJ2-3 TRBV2 CASSGGNGLVDTQYF TGTGCCAGCAGTGGGGGCAATGGGCTAGTGGATACGCAGTATTTT
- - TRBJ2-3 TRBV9 CASSVAHRNGDTQYF TGTGCCAGCAGCGTAGCTCACAGGAACGGGGATACGCAGTATTTT
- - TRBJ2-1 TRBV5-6 CASSLSHVVGNEQFF TGTGCCAGCAGCTTGTCCCACGTGGTGGGGAATGAGCAGTTCTTC
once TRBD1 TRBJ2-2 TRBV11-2 CASSPNTGDTGELFF TGTGCCAGCAGCCCCAATACAGGGGACACCGGGGAGCTGTTTTTT
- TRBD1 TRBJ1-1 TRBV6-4 CASSAFHRGDTEAFF TGTGCCAGCAGTGCCTTTCACAGGGGGGACACTGAAGCTTTCTTT
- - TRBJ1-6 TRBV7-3 CASSFAGDSPLHF TGTGCCAGCAGCTTCGCGGGGGATTCACCCCTCCACTTT
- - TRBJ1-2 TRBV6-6 CASSHPRGDGYTF TGTGCCAGCAGCCACCCCCGGGGAGATGGCTACACCTTC
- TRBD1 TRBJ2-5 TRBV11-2 CASSTRQGQETQYF TGTGCCAGCAGCACAAGACAGGGTCAAGAGACCCAGTACTTC
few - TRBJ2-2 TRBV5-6 CASSWLGGELFF TGTGCCAGCAGCTGGCTGGGAGGGGAGCTGTTTTTT
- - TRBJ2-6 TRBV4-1 CASSQDEGAGANVLTF TGCGCCAGCAGCCAAGATGAGGGGGCTGGGGCCAACGTCCTGACTTTC
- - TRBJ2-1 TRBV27 CASSLSLGGYNEQFF TGTGCCAGCAGTTTATCGTTGGGGGGCTACAATGAGCAGTTCTTC
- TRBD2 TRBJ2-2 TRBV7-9 CASSYRVAGTGELFF TGTGCCAGCAGCTATCGGGTAGCGGGCACCGGGGAGCTGTTTTTT
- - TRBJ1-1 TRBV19 CASSIGNTEAFF TGTGCCAGTAGTATCGGGAACACTGAAGCTTTCTTT
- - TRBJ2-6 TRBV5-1 CASSPIGRSGANVLTF TGCGCCAGCAGCCCGATAGGTCGCTCTGGGGCCAACGTCCTGACTTTC
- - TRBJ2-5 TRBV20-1 CSAAHLGTQYF TGCAGTGCGGCCCACTTAGGGACCCAGTACTTC
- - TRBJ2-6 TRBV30 CAWKLPGTTGANVLTF TGTGCCTGGAAACTCCCCGGGACAACTGGGGCCAACGTCCTGACTTTC
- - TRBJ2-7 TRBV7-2 CASSLQSYEQYF TGTGCCAGCAGCTTACAGTCCTACGAGCAGTACTTC
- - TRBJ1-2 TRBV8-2 CGSGSTRAARLSRKTYGYTF TGTGGCAGTGGATCGACGAGAGCAGCGCGACTTAGCCGAAAGACCTATGGCTACACCTTC